Shown below are 4 T cell receptor beta chains from a single sample sequenced in a study of shared clonotypes between healthy human individuals. Naive CD8 cells, CD45RO-negative and positively selected for CCR7, excluded terminally differentiated effector memory CD45RA+ cells. TCRdb's copy holds only in-frame clones and misses some; the assay was immunoSEQ multiplex PCR. This repertoire shows some 2,000,000 clones, roughly 94% found once; its top ten account for 0.85% to 1.3%. Input material: naive CD8+ T cells sorted from blood. Receptor source: a man younger than 35 in good health.

The rearrangement links TRBV19 to TRBJ2-6, with 9 bases that match TRBD1. The CDR3 sequence is 16 residues long. The germline CDR1 and CDR2 sequences are LNHDA and SQIVND (reference sequence). Germline trimming cut 5 bases from V and 2 bases from J; bases unmatched to any gene: 4. The CDR3 protein is CASSLTGGTGANVLTF. CDR3 coding DNA: TGTGCCAGTAGTCTGACAGGGGGTACTGGGGCCAACGTCCTGACTTTC. Drawing the rest from reference TRBV19 and TRBJ2-6, the complete variable domain is DGGITQSPKYLFRKEGQNVTLSCEQNLNHDAMYWYRQDPGQGLRLIYYSQIVNDFQKGDIAEGYSVSREKKESFPLTVTSAQKNPTAFYLCASSLTGGTGANVLTFGAGSRLTVL.

This clone was recorded a few times. The chain couples TRBV27 to TRBJ1-2, with 7 bases fitting TRBD1. Per germline, CDR1 MNHEY and CDR2 SMNVEV (reference sequence). Losses at the gene ends were 6 bases for V and 5 bases for J; bases not matched to a gene: 6. This CDR3 region has 13 residues. CDR3 sequence: CASRPTGTYGYTF. CDR3 DNA: TGTGCCAGCAGACCGACAGGGACTTATGGCTACACCTTC.

This chain connects TRBV7-9 to TRBJ1-4; a possible D gene is TRBD1 (6 bases). The CDR3 has 17 amino acids. V was clipped by 5 bases and J by 0 bases, with 16 bases between them. Germline loops: CDR1 SEHNR, CDR2 FQNEAQ (reference sequence). The CDR3 DNA reads TGTGCCAGCAGCACCCGACAGGAACCGACAACTAATGAAAAACTGTTTTTT. This encodes CASSTRQEPTTNEKLFF. The full variable domain, with the rest looked up from reference TRBV7-9 and TRBJ1-4, is DTGVSQNPRHKITKRGQNVTFRCDPISEHNRLYWYRQTLGQGPEFLTYFQNEAQLEKSRLLSDRFSAERPKGSFSTLEIQRTEQGDSAMYLCASSTRQEPTTNEKLFFGSGTQLSVL.

The chain links TRBV10-1 to TRBJ1-2; 9 nucleotides align to TRBD1. Per the germline V gene, CDR1 is WNHNN and CDR2 is SYGVQD (reference sequence). This CDR3 has 15 residues. V lost 3 bases, J lost 8 bases, and 10 bases stayed unmatched. CDR3 in DNA: TGCGCCAGCAGTGACCCTCGGGACAGGGACGAAGGCTACACCTTC. Translating it yields CASSDPRDRDEGYTF.